Described below is a single T cell receptor (beta chain) sequence and its context. Its matching antigen is unknown. The data are from a study of healthy donors' naive CD4 and CD8 T cells. As for the study in general: For TCR alpha, new primers spanned all functional IMGT alpha genes. Study-level results: Naive CD4+ and CD8+ cells reportedly differed in usage of most V and J genes. Negatively charged CDR3s marked CD8+ lineage; positively charged CDR3s marked CD4+ lineage.

Each TCR library used about 500 ng of total RNA and a linear amplification protocol. Authors' analysis steps: Roughly 5 healthy donors contributed about 74,000 sequenced TCR alpha transcripts. TCRdb re-called the reads through MiXCR, storing one row per CDR3 protein. In this record, the V and J calls reflect TCRdb's handling and not the investigators' own analysis. The sample carries some 190,000 distinct CDR3 sequences, around 74% recorded once. The length of the CDR3 is 13 residues. Per germline, CDR1 SNHLY and CDR2 FYNNEI. The V and J ends lost 6 bases and 6 bases, in that order; junction bases with no gene match: 6.

The chain uses TRBV2 and TRBJ1-2; 8 bases are a match to TRBD1. The receptor's source is a pool of human donors in good health; the sample pools cells from several healthy donors. The sample taken for sequencing was naive CD4+ and CD8+ T cells sorted from blood, pooled from several donors. CDR3 DNA: TGTGCCAGCAGGACGGGACAGGCCGATGGCTACACCTTC. This translates into CASRTGQADGYTF.